These 26 T cell receptor beta chains were sequenced from one sample in a study of cytomegalovirus exposure and HLA in healthy donors. The PCR ran on 60 Vbeta and 13 Jbeta primers. Profiled with immunoSEQ multiplex PCR; TCRdb holds only in-frame clones, not every one. This table has about 140,000 clones, roughly 79% appearing once. What was sequenced was PBMCs. The receptor set was obtained from a man in his late teens or twenties in good health and CMV-seronegative.

The rearrangement links TRBV11-1 to TRBJ1-1; D possibly corresponds to TRBD1 (6 bases). Per germline, CDR1 SGHAT and CDR2 FQDESV (reference sequence). The CDR3 extends over 13 amino acids. Between the trimmed V and J ends, which lost 3 bases and 9 bases, there was a span of 14 bases. CDR3 sequence reads: CASSLGDKEKAFF. As DNA, the CDR3 is TGTGCCAGCAGCTTGGGGGACAAGGAGAAAGCTTTCTTT.

CDR3 residues: CASSQDWTGGKAFF. In DNA, the CDR3 is TGCGCCAGCAGCCAAGATTGGACAGGGGGCAAAGCTTTCTTT. The rearrangement links TRBV4-3 to TRBJ1-1, with 11 bases fitting TRBD1. CDR3 length: 14 amino acids. The J segment lost 9 bases and the V segment lost 0 bases, leaving 3 bases of the junction unmatched. The germline CDR1 and CDR2 sequences are LGHNA and YSLEER.

This chain joins TRBV6-5 and TRBJ1-2; D might be TRBD1 (6 bases). The CDR3 covers 14 residues. V dropped 2 bases and J dropped 5 bases, with 12 bases sitting between them. Germline V lookup: CDR1 MNHEY, CDR2 SVGAGI. DNA for the CDR3: TGTGCCAGCAGTTACGAAGGGGGTGGGTATGGCTACACCTTC. Its protein is CASSYEGGGYGYTF.

The chain carries TRBV9 and TRBJ2-1, with 8 bases aligning to TRBD2. Unmatched junction bases numbered 9, after V lost 3 bases and J lost 4 bases. The germline gives CDR1 SGDLS, CDR2 YYNGEE. The CDR3 loop spans 16 amino acids. CDR3 DNA: TGTGCCAGCAGCGCCCCTCTAGCGGGTGCTTACAATGAGCAGTTCTTC. Its translation: CASSAPLAGAYNEQFF.

This clone occurred once. This sequence joins TRBV9 and TRBJ2-3; 7 bases fit TRBD2. Germline V CDR1 and CDR2: SGDLS, YYNGEE. V shed 3 bases and J 4 bases; nucleotides not matched to a gene: 5. The CDR3 is made up of 14 amino acids. DNA for the CDR3: TGTGCCAGCAGCGCGGGGGGAGGGTCAGATACGCAGTATTTT. It codes for CASSAGGGSDTQYF.

The chain couples TRBV15 to TRBJ2-7; tentative D call: TRBD1 (5 bases). Germline assignment: CDR1 LNHNV and CDR2 YYDKDF (reference sequence). The CDR3 is 14 amino acids. V was shortened by 5 bases and J by 7 bases, with 18 bases between the two germline ends. The CDR3 DNA is TGTGCCACCAGCGAGAGAAAGGGGCTCGGGGAGCAGTACTTC. Its protein is CATSERKGLGEQYF.

The genes are TRBV4-3 and TRBJ1-1, with a tentative D call TRBD1 (5 bases). The CDR3 consists of 17 residues. The V gene's germline CDR1 is LGHNA and CDR2 YSLEER. V lost 1 base and J lost 3, with 18 bases in between. The CDR3 bases are TGCGCCAGCAGCCAAGTGTCGTGGGGATCGGGGGACACTGAAGCTTTCTTT. Translation: CASSQVSWGSGDTEAFF.

The chain employs TRBV5-4 and TRBJ2-3; D ambiguous. From germline, CDR1 is SGHNT and CDR2 YYREEE (reference sequence). The CDR3 totals 13 residues. V gave up 5 bases and J gave up 2 bases, with 9 bases separating them. CDR3 in amino acids: CASRPELTDTQYF. Here the CDR3 DNA reads TGTGCCAGCAGGCCCGAACTCACAGATACGCAGTATTTT.

This chain connects TRBV9 to TRBJ1-2, with a weak D call TRBD1 (6 bases). The CDR3 loop spans 17 amino acids. V was shortened by 3 bases and J by 4 bases, with 22 bases between the two germline ends. Germline-derived CDR1 and CDR2 are SGDLS and YYNGEE. The DNA of the CDR3 is TGTGCCAGCAGCGCGAGGGGGGGCGAATCCCAACTCTATGGCTACACCTTC. Protein sequence: CASSARGGESQLYGYTF.

The rearrangement joins TRBV29-1 to TRBJ2-3; 15 positions agree with TRBD2. The CDR3 spans 15 residues. Unmatched junction bases numbered 4, after V lost 3 bases and J lost 6 bases. Germline assignment: CDR1 SQVTM and CDR2 ANQGSEA. This chain's CDR3 is CSVDGTSGGLDTQYF. The CDR3 DNA reads as TGCAGCGTTGACGGGACTAGCGGGGGGCTCGATACGCAGTATTTT.

As DNA, the CDR3 is TGTGCCAGCAGCTGGACAGGGGGCGGCACTAATGAAAAACTGTTTTTT. Translation gives CASSWTGGGTNEKLFF. The J gene is TRBJ1-4, the V gene TRBV5-4; 11 bases are shared with TRBD1. Germline V gives CDR1 SGHNT, CDR2 YYREEE (reference sequence). The length of the CDR3 is 16 residues. The J segment lost 2 bases and the V segment lost 3 bases, leaving 3 bases of the junction unmatched.

Comments on this clone: One end of the junction fails to match germline, which may point to a read error. The rearrangement uses TRBV28 and TRBJ2-4; the match to TRBD2 covers 7 bases. CDR1 and CDR2 (germline): MDHEN, SYDVKM. The CDR3 is 14 amino acids. This CDR3 reads CASSFGGTLGIRNF. The CDR3 DNA follows: TGTGCCAGCAGTTTCGGGGGGACTTTGGGCATAAGGAACTTC.

The table lists this clone with a count of one. The chain links TRBV27 to TRBJ1-2, with 9 positions matching TRBD1. Germline V gene data show CDR1 as MNHEY and CDR2 as SMNVEV (reference sequence). The CDR3 extends over 14 amino acids. V dropped 6 bases and J dropped 5; count of bases not matched to a gene: 7. The CDR3: CASRQGAIGYGYTF. The CDR3 bases are TGTGCCAGCAGACAGGGGGCAATAGGGTATGGCTACACCTTC.

V and J are TRBV11-2 and TRBJ1-1; possible D gene TRBD1, 5 bases. Trimming stripped 6 bases from V and 5 bases from J, with 16 bases between. Germline CDR1 reads SGHAT; CDR2 reads FQNNGV. This CDR3 comprises 14 residues. CDR3 bases: TGTGCCAGCAGTCAGACACAGGTAGGGACTGAAGCTTTCTTT. Its protein product is CASSQTQVGTEAFF. Supplemented by reference TRBV11-2 and TRBJ1-1, the full variable domain reads EAGVAQSPRYKIIEKRQSVAFWCNPISGHATLYWYQQILGQGPKLLIQFQNNGVVDDSQLPKDRFSAERLKGVDSTLKIQPAKLEDSAVYLCASSQTQVGTEAFFGQGTRLTVV.

This clone has a count of ten or more. The chain is built from TRBV27 and TRBJ2-2; D perhaps matches TRBD2 (5 bases). The CDR3 runs to 14 residues. Germline V CDR1 and CDR2: MNHEY, SMNVEV (reference sequence). The V and J ends lost 5 bases and 6 bases respectively, with 13 bases between them. CDR3 DNA: TGTGCCAGCAGTCCTCCGGGGATCCCCGGGGAGCTGTTTTTT. Translation gives CASSPPGIPGELFF.

The gene calls are TRBV2 and TRBJ1-3, with 7 positions matching TRBD1. The CDR3 has 17 amino acids. Germline CDR1 and CDR2: SNHLY and FYNNEI. With 2 bases clipped from V and 3 bases from J, the junction kept 10 bases outside the gene matches. In DNA, the CDR3 is TGTGCCAGCAGTGAACGAGTCCGGACAGGCGGTGGAAACACCATATATTTT. Residues: CASSERVRTGGGNTIYF.

The chain is built from TRBV29-1 and TRBJ1-4; TRBD1 matches 8 bases. With 7 bases clipped from V and 2 bases from J, the junction kept 6 bases outside the gene matches. The CDR3 sequence is 14 residues long. CDR1 is SQVTM, CDR2 ANQGSEA, per germline. The CDR3 sequence: CSAFTGGTNEKLFF. As DNA, the CDR3 is TGCAGCGCATTTACAGGGGGGACTAATGAAAAACTGTTTTTT.

The V and J genes are TRBV29-1 and TRBJ2-5, with 11 bases lining up with TRBD1. V was pared by 5 bases and J by 4 bases, with 6 bases of the junction left unmatched. Germline V gives CDR1 SQVTM, CDR2 ANQGSEA. This CDR3 comprises 14 residues. The CDR3 region is CSVSGQGARETQYF. The DNA of the CDR3 is TGCAGCGTTTCTGGACAGGGGGCACGAGAGACCCAGTACTTC.

The table lists this clone with a count of one. The V and J genes are TRBV29-1 and TRBJ2-3; TRBD1 is a possible D gene (6 bases). V shed 7 bases and J shed 9 bases, with 26 bases lying between them. Germline assignment: CDR1 SQVTM and CDR2 ANQGSEA. The CDR3 runs 15 residues. The CDR3 sequence is CSATTGQSGAGTQYF. The CDR3 coding sequence is TGCAGCGCCACCACGGGACAAAGCGGTGCCGGGACGCAGTATTTT.

With respect to this clone: Germline is not matched at one junction end, which may reflect a read error. The same CDR3 is also encoded by other DNA sequences in this sample. This chain links TRBV15 with TRBJ1-4, with 7 bases identical to TRBD1. The CDR3 has 18 residues. Germline assignment: CDR1 LNHNV and CDR2 YYDKDF (reference sequence). CDR3 loop: CATSRDPATGNRNEKLFF. CDR3 coding DNA: TGTGCCACCAGCAGAGATCCAGCGACAGGGAATCGCAATGAAAAGCTGTTTTTT.

The chain combines TRBV10-3 with TRBJ1-1; D is possibly TRBD1 (6 bases). Trimming took off 6 bases at V and 4 bases at J, with 18 bases between the two ends. This CDR3 contains 15 residues. Germline V CDR1 and CDR2: ENHRY, SYGVKD. The CDR3 spells CAIRQGNLVPTEAFF. CDR3 coding DNA: TGTGCCATCAGACAGGGTAATCTAGTTCCCACTGAAGCTTTCTTT.

This chain links TRBV7-2 with TRBJ2-1; 7 positions match TRBD1. From germline, CDR1 is SGHTA and CDR2 FQGNSA. CDR3 size: 17 residues. Losses at the gene ends were 2 bases for V and 6 bases for J; bases not matched to a gene: 13. CDR3 protein: CASSLHPGQPLVNEQFF. CDR3 nucleotide sequence: TGTGCCAGCAGCTTACATCCGGGACAGCCCCTGGTCAATGAGCAGTTCTTC.

This chain uses TRBV19 with TRBJ1-1; a weak D match, TRBD1 (6 bases). The CDR3 runs 13 residues. Germline CDR1 reads LNHDA; CDR2 reads SQIVND (reference sequence). V shed 7 bases and J shed 4 bases, with 13 bases lying between them. DNA for the CDR3: TGTGCCAGTAAACTGGGCAGGGGCACTGAAGCTTTCTTT. This sequence encodes CASKLGRGTEAFF.

This chain joins TRBV2 and TRBJ2-2; TRBD1 agrees at 10 bases. There are 15 residues in the CDR3. CDR1 and CDR2 (germline): SNHLY, FYNNEI. The trim removed 5 bases at V and 6 bases at J, leaving 6 bases unmatched. The CDR3 DNA is TGTGCCAGCAGTTACCGGGACAGGGGATCCGGGGAGCTGTTTTTT. Residues: CASSYRDRGSGELFF.

The V and J genes are TRBV5-8 and TRBJ1-1; D not resolved. V was clipped by 0 bases and J by 11 bases, with 14 bases between them. CDR3 size: 13 residues. The germline gives CDR1 SGHTS, CDR2 YDEGEE. The CDR3 loop reads CASSLVSARGAFF. The CDR3 DNA follows: TGTGCCAGCAGCTTGGTTTCGGCACGAGGCGCTTTCTTT.

This chain connects TRBV28 to TRBJ1-2, with TRBD1 matching over 12 bases. The V and J ends lost 6 bases and 8 bases, in that order; junction bases with no gene match: 13. The CDR3 runs to 16 residues. The germline CDR1 and CDR2 sequences are MDHEN and SYDVKM. The CDR3 DNA reads as TGTGCCAGCAGCCCCTCCTCCCGGGACAGGGGGCACGGCTACACCTTC. Translating it yields CASSPSSRDRGHGYTF.